The next 21 T cell receptor beta chains were all read from a single sample in a study of blood T cell repertoires in COVID-19. Method: immunoSEQ multiplex PCR; TCRdb's copy keeps in-frame clones and lacks some. The sample carries 50,000 to 60,000 clones, approximately 85% recorded once. The sequencing input was peripheral blood. These TCRs come from a human donor in a cohort sampled during active COVID-19.

The chain recombines TRBV9 with TRBJ1-6; TRBD1 agrees at 8 bases. The trim removed 1 base at V and 6 bases at J, leaving 9 bases unmatched. The length of the CDR3 is 17 residues. Looked up from germline, CDR1 is SGDLS and CDR2 is YYNGEE. The CDR3 DNA follows: TGTGCCAGCAGCGTACTTGAGTGGACAGGGCGTAATTCACCCCTCCACTTT. This encodes CASSVLEWTGRNSPLHF. Supplemented by reference TRBV9 and TRBJ1-6, the full variable domain reads DSGVTQTPKHLITATGQRVTLRCSPRSGDLSVYWYQQSLDQGLQFLIQYYNGEERAKGNILERFSAQQFPDLHSELNLSSLELGDSALYFCASSVLEWTGRNSPLHFGNGTRLTVT.

The chain carries TRBV5-1 and TRBJ1-1; the D is unclear. Germline V gives CDR1 SGHRS, CDR2 YFSETQ. The CDR3 runs 14 residues. Between the trimmed V and J ends, which lost 0 bases and 3 bases, there was a span of 9 bases. CDR3 protein: CASSLGHPDTEAFF. The DNA for the CDR3 is TGCGCCAGCAGCTTGGGACATCCGGACACTGAAGCTTTCTTT.

The chain has TRBV7-3 and TRBJ2-6; 10 bases are a match to TRBD1. Germline CDR1 and CDR2: SGHTA and FQGTGA. The CDR3 runs 16 residues. V lost 6 bases, J lost 2 bases, and 4 bases stayed unmatched. The DNA for the CDR3 is TGTGCCAGCAGTAGGACAGGGGGTGCTGGGGCCAACGTCCTGACTTTC. Translated: CASSRTGGAGANVLTF.

This chain links TRBV29-1 with TRBJ1-2; 7 nucleotides agree with TRBD1. Germline V gene data show CDR1 as SQVTM and CDR2 as ANQGSEA. This CDR3 spans 14 amino acids. Germline trimming cut 2 bases from V and 4 bases from J; bases unmatched to any gene: 7. The CDR3 loop is CSVELQDRPYGYTF. The CDR3 nucleotides read TGCAGCGTTGAACTCCAGGACAGGCCCTATGGCTACACCTTC. The variable domain in full, with the rest retrieved from reference TRBV29-1 and TRBJ1-2, is SAVISQKPSRDICQRGTSLTIQCQVDSQVTMMFWYRQQPGQSLTLIATANQGSEATYESGFVIDKFPISRPNLTFSTLTVSNMSPEDSSIYLCSVELQDRPYGYTFGSGTRLTVV.

In its sample, this clone was seen a few times. The chain carries TRBV5-1 and TRBJ2-7, with 7 bases fitting TRBD2. CDR1 is SGHRS, CDR2 YFSETQ, per germline. J was trimmed by 0 bases and V by 4 bases; bases with no gene match: 4. CDR3 length equals 14 residues. The CDR3 DNA is TGCGCCAGCAGCCGTACTAGCGCCTCCTACGAGCAGTACTTC. Translated, it gives CASSRTSASYEQYF.

The V call is TRBV7-2, the J call TRBJ1-5; 7 bases are a match to TRBD1. This CDR3 is 14 amino acids long. Germline loops: CDR1 SGHTA, CDR2 FQGNSA. The J segment lost 5 bases and the V segment lost 4 bases, leaving 5 bases of the junction unmatched. CDR3 sequence (DNA): TGTGCCAGCAGCTGGTACGACAGGGATCAGCCCCAGCATTTT. This gives the protein CASSWYDRDQPQHF.

This rearrangement joins TRBV4-1 to TRBJ1-5; TRBD1 aligns across 7 bases. The CDR3 covers 16 residues. CDR1 is MGHRA, CDR2 YSYEKL, per germline. After removal of 0 bases from V and 6 bases from J, the junction contained 8 bases not matched to a gene. The CDR3 loop is CASSQDDREGVQPQHF. In DNA, the CDR3 is TGCGCCAGCAGCCAAGATGACAGGGAAGGAGTTCAGCCCCAGCATTTT.

The V gene is TRBV24-1, the J gene TRBJ2-4, with a tentative D call TRBD1 (6 bases). Germline V CDR1 and CDR2: KGHDR, SFDVKD. This CDR3 region has 15 residues. Trimming stripped 2 bases from V and 1 base from J, with 8 bases between. The CDR3 DNA reads as TGTGCCACCAGTGATTCTCAGGGGGCCAAAAACATTCAGTACTTC. Translation gives CATSDSQGAKNIQYF.

The chain carries TRBV11-2 and TRBJ1-6; 8 nucleotides match TRBD1. The CDR3 has 15 amino acids. Trimming at V came to 1 base and at J to 7 bases, leaving 3 bases not matched to a gene. Germline-derived CDR1 and CDR2 are SGHAT and FQNNGV. This CDR3 is CASSLVGDRNSPLHF. In DNA, the CDR3 is TGTGCCAGCAGCTTAGTCGGGGACAGGAATTCACCCCTCCACTTT.

The chain has TRBV11-2 and TRBJ2-1; 13 positions agree with TRBD2. The CDR3 runs 15 residues. V trimming: 5 bases; J trimming: 4 bases; junction bases outside the gene matches: 2. Germline V gives CDR1 SGHAT, CDR2 FQNNGV. This CDR3 reads CASSLLAGGYNEQFF. Here the CDR3 DNA reads TGTGCCAGCAGCCTACTAGCGGGAGGGTACAATGAGCAGTTCTTC.

This clone appeared a few times. The chain couples TRBV27 to TRBJ1-5, with a tentative D call TRBD1 (5 bases). This CDR3 spans 21 amino acids. Germline CDR1 and CDR2: MNHEY and SMNVEV (reference sequence). Trimming stripped 6 bases from V and 0 bases from J, with 30 bases between. The CDR3 protein is CASSRERSLGEATYSNQPQHF. The CDR3 DNA reads TGTGCCAGCAGCCGGGAGCGCAGTTTGGGGGAGGCGACCTATAGCAATCAGCCCCAGCATTTT.

This clone was seen once. The genes are TRBV6-6 and TRBJ2-1; D is unclear. This CDR3 has 14 amino acids. Trimming took 7 bases from V and 8 from J, leaving 18 bases between them. Germline V gene lookup returns CDR1 MNHNY and CDR2 SVGAGI (reference sequence). As DNA, the CDR3 is TGTGCCAGCACCCCTTTGAGTGGCGGTTATGAGCAGTTCTTC. Translated: CASTPLSGGYEQFF.

This clone was seen more than once but under ten times. The chain joins TRBV30 to TRBJ1-6, with 10 bases lining up with TRBD1. CDR3 length: 13 residues. The germline V gene has CDR1 GTSNPN and CDR2 SVGIG (reference sequence). Trimming took 3 bases from V and 10 from J; bases not matched to a gene: 3. For the CDR3, the DNA is TGTGCCTGGAGGGGGACAGGGGAATCACCCCTCCACTTT. This encodes CAWRGTGESPLHF.

The chain combines TRBV28 with TRBJ2-5, with TRBD1 identical over 9 bases. The CDR3 runs 16 residues. Germline V gene lookup returns CDR1 MDHEN and CDR2 SYDVKM. V was pared by 2 bases and J by 6 bases, with 10 bases of the junction left unmatched. The DNA for the CDR3 is TGTGCCAGCAGTTTACCAGGGACAGGGAGTGGAAAGACCCAGTACTTC. Translation: CASSLPGTGSGKTQYF.

The chain uses TRBV7-6 and TRBJ2-1; 10 bases fit TRBD2. The junction had 1 base not matched to a gene; V was cut back by 5 bases and J by 0 bases. The germline CDR1 and CDR2 sequences are SGHVS and FNYEAQ. The CDR3 covers 15 residues. CDR3 coding DNA: TGTGCCAGCAGCCCTAGCGGGAGCTCCTACAATGAGCAGTTCTTC. Translated, it gives CASSPSGSSYNEQFF.

The CDR3 region has the DNA TGTGCCAGCAGCTTTTTCCCGGTGATGAACACTGAAGCTTTCTTT. The encoded protein is CASSFFPVMNTEAFF. J is TRBJ1-1 and V is TRBV7-6; D uncertain. V was cut by 3 bases and J by 0 bases, with 11 bases left in between. This CDR3 has 15 residues. Looked up from germline, CDR1 is SGHVS and CDR2 is FNYEAQ.

The chain uses TRBV30 and TRBJ2-5, with 7 positions matching TRBD1. Germline lookup yields CDR1 GTSNPN and CDR2 SVGIG (reference sequence). The CDR3 length is 15 residues. Trimming took 0 bases from V and 7 from J; bases not matched to a gene: 11. CDR3 coding DNA: TGTGCCTGGAGTGTTACGATACAGGGGATCGTGACCCAGTACTTC. This translates into CAWSVTIQGIVTQYF.

The chain combines TRBV6-5 with TRBJ2-2, with TRBD1 matching 7 bases. Per the germline V gene, CDR1 is MNHEY and CDR2 is SVGAGI. V gave up 6 bases and J gave up 3 bases; unmatched junction bases: 7. This CDR3 region has 15 residues. In DNA form, the CDR3 reads TGTGCCAGCAGCCCCCGGGACAGTTACACCGGGGAGCTGTTTTTT. Amino acids: CASSPRDSYTGELFF.

The V gene is TRBV10-1, the J gene TRBJ2-5; D gene unclear. Trimming shortened V by 4 bases and J by 0 bases, and 6 bases separated the two germline ends. The CDR3 length is 13 residues. The germline CDR1 and CDR2 sequences are WNHNN and SYGVQD (reference sequence). CDR3 in amino acids: CASSVSYQETQYF. Written as DNA, the CDR3 is TGCGCCAGCAGTGTATCGTACCAAGAGACCCAGTACTTC.

The chain recombines TRBV7-2 with TRBJ2-3; 7 positions agree with TRBD2. This CDR3 spans 14 amino acids. Germline V gene lookup returns CDR1 SGHTA and CDR2 FQGNSA. The trim removed 4 bases at V and 3 bases at J, leaving 4 bases unmatched. The CDR3 loop reads CASSSRDYTDTQYF. The DNA for the CDR3 is TGTGCCAGCAGCTCCCGGGACTATACAGATACGCAGTATTTT.

As for this clone: A junction boundary mismatches the germline segment, possibly from a read error. This rearrangement joins TRBV29-1 to TRBJ2-2, with 9 bases lining up with TRBD1. The CDR3 is 16 residues long. Germline values: CDR1 SQVTM, CDR2 ANQGSEA. The CDR3 sequence: CSVGSTGTGFFRGAVF. DNA of the CDR3: TGCAGCGTTGGGTCGACCGGGACAGGGTTCTTCCGGGGAGCTGTTTTT.